Detailed here is one T cell receptor beta chain. The antigen remains unidentified. This sample stems from a study of cytomegalovirus exposure and HLA in healthy donors. Findings of the study overall: Later examination showed HLA-associated TCR beta chains had greater clonal expansion than equally common others.

V lost 6 bases and J lost 0, with 9 bases in between. The CDR3 covers 15 residues. CDR1 and CDR2 (germline): KGHSH, LQKENI. PCR primers comprised 60 Vbeta and 13 Jbeta primers. The protocol was immunoSEQ multiplex PCR, while the TCRdb copy is restricted to in-frame clones and leaves out a portion. The table lists 100,000 to 120,000 clones, around four fifths of them singletons. The sequence came from a man aged 30 to 45 in good health and CMV-seropositive. V is TRBV18 and J is TRBJ2-6; possible D gene TRBD1, 5 bases. Sequenced input: PBMCs. DNA of the CDR3: TGTGCCAGCTCTCCCGACAGCTCTGGGGCCAACGTCCTGACTTTC. This encodes CASSPDSSGANVLTF.